This T cell receptor beta chain was identified during a study of T cell changes during pregnancy in multiple sclerosis. Produced via immunoSEQ multiplex PCR; TCRdb's table is partial and in-frame only. This table holds just under 40,000 clones, about nine tenths found once. Trimming cost V 3 bases and J 4 bases; bases outside gene matches: 4. This CDR3 is 15 amino acids long. Looked up from germline, CDR1 is KGHSH and CDR2 is LQKENI. The chain carries TRBV18 and TRBJ1-5, with 9 bases aligning to TRBD1. The clonotype was recovered from a female donor in good health, enrolled as a control in a pregnancy study. Sequenced here: CD4+ T cells from peripheral blood mononuclear cells, sampled in the first trimester of pregnancy. CDR3 nucleotide sequence: TGTGCCAGCTCACCTCCCGGACAGGGGAATCAGCCCCAGCATTTT. This gives the protein CASSPPGQGNQPQHF.